The clone carrying this TCR beta chain was seen repeatedly, ten times or more. The germline V gene has CDR1 SEHNR and CDR2 FQNEAQ (reference sequence). This CDR3 spans 15 amino acids. V dropped 5 bases and J dropped 6; count of bases not matched to a gene: 10. This record belongs to a study of T-cell reconstitution after alpha-beta-depleted transplantation in children. TCRbeta library construction was performed incorporating unique molecular identifiers. TCRdb ran MiXCR on the PCR reads and lists one entry per CDR3 protein. The sample has about 610,000 distinct CDR3 sequences, about 10% seen once. The sequence derives from a human donor who donated a stem cell graft to a child with acute myeloid leukemia. The sample was PBMCs from the stem cell graft donor, taken from the stem cell graft. The J gene is TRBJ1-5, the V gene TRBV7-9; 7 bases match TRBD1. CDR3 amino acids: CASSPGQTQGQPQHF. In nucleotides, the CDR3 is TGTGCCAGCAGCCCGGGACAGACCCAGGGTCAGCCCCAGCATTTT.